This T cell receptor beta chain is drawn from a study of T cells expressing NK-cell markers. Looking at the study overall: Sequencing covered eight donors, seven HCMV-seropositive and one seronegative. Study-wide results and limits: The CD3+CD56-NKG2C+ fraction of several donors was also led by these clonotypes.

5'RACE template switching built TCR beta cDNA with unique molecular identifiers. TCRdb re-called the 5' RACE reads; one entry per CDR3 protein, DNA not given. Listed are 150,000 to 170,000 distinct CDR3 sequences; approximately 35% falls within the top ten. The CDR3 is made up of 11 amino acids. A word on this clonotype: What it binds is unknown.

What was sequenced was blood T cells: a sorted CD56 or NKG2C T cell subset, CD4+ or CD8+ T cells, or bulk PBMC T cells (not recorded which). The rearrangement uses TRBV12-3 or TRBV12-4 and TRBJ2-5. This clonotype was obtained from a woman aged 45-65 years in good health. This CDR3 is CASSPGETQYF.